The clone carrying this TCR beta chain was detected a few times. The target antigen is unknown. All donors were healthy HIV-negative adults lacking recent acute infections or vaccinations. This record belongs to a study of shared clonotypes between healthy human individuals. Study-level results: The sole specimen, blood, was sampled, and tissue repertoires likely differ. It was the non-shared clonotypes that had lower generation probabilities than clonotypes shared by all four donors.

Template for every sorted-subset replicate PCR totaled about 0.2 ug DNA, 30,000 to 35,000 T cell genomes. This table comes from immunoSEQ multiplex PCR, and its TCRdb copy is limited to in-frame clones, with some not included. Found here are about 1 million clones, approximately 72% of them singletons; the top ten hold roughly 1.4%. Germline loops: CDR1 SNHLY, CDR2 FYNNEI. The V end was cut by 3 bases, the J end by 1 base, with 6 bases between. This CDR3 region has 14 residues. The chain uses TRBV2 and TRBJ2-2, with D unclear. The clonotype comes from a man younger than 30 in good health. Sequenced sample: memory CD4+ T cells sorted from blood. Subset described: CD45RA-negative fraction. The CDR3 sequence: CASSEAGNTGELFF. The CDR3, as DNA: TGTGCCAGCAGTGAGGCAGGGAACACCGGGGAGCTGTTTTTT.